Given below is one T cell receptor beta chain in context. Trimming pared 3 bases from V and 4 bases from J, leaving 19 bases between. Germline V lookup: CDR1 MDHEN, CDR2 SYDVKM. There are 17 residues in the CDR3. These data come from a study of blood T cell repertoires in COVID-19. Only in-frame clones appear in the TCRdb table, and some are missing; sequencing was by immunoSEQ multiplex PCR. The repertoire consists of 60,000 to 95,000 clones, with roughly 90% occurring once and the leading ten covering approximately 6.4%. Sequenced input: peripheral blood. The receptor was derived from a woman in her 50s with acute or convalescent COVID-19. The chain has TRBV28 and TRBJ2-1; possibly TRBD1 for D (6 bases). Here the CDR3 reads CASSLGSQGPGYNEQFF. CDR3 nucleotides: TGTGCCAGCAGTTTGGGGAGTCAGGGGCCGGGGTACAATGAGCAGTTCTTC.